The entry below describes one T cell receptor beta chain. Its antigen is currently unknown. These data are taken from a study of graft-versus-host responses after intestinal transplantation. Study in general: After anti-thymocyte globulin induction, recipients took tacrolimus and steroids for three to four years.

Study-level points and caveats: Among circulating GvH clones, peak levels were associated with early post-transplant declines in HvG clones. GvH clonotypes were identified within recipient marrow, with a subset emerging first in ileum or blood.

Clones were sequenced by immunoSEQ multiplex PCR, and TCRdb holds only the in-frame ones, with some missing. The sample lists around 67,000 clones, 84% occurring once. This clonotype was sampled from a human donor who was the organ donor for an intestinal transplant. This sample comprised unstimulated CD4+ T cells sorted from spleen or lymph node cells, obtained before transplant.

The DNA for the CDR3 is TGTGCCTGGAGGAAGGTAGGGACTAGCCCCAATGAGCAGTTCTTC. It specifies CAWRKVGTSPNEQFF. The V call is TRBV30, the J call TRBJ2-1; 9 nucleotides agree with TRBD2. Germline V gene data show CDR1 as GTSNPN and CDR2 as SVGIG (reference sequence). There are 15 residues in the CDR3. Trimming at V came to 3 bases and at J to 6 bases, leaving 9 bases not matched to a gene.